This TCR beta chain came from a study of identifying expanded T cells in peripheral blood. General study results and limits: Across healthy donors, higher total template counts meant significantly greater roughly 2-week count variance.

Points on this clone: Antigen specificity is unknown.

The method was immunoSEQ multiplex PCR; TCRdb's version includes in-frame clones alone and lacks a portion of them. Found here are approximately 81,000 clones, roughly 84% of them singletons; the top ten hold around a fifth. Germline V gene lookup returns CDR1 SGHTA and CDR2 FQGNSA. V was shortened by 4 bases and J by 8 bases, with 11 bases between the two germline ends. The CDR3 covers 13 residues. This TCR was recovered from a person aged 18 to 70 in good health. This chain connects TRBV7-2 to TRBJ1-4; D might be TRBD1 (6 bases). Sample: blood. As DNA, the CDR3 is TGTGCCAGCAGCTGGGGGCAGGGCGAAAAACTGTTTTTT. It translates to CASSWGQGEKLFF.